This T cell receptor beta chain stems from a study of blood T cell repertoires in COVID-19. Across the study: PBMCs, B-cell-depleted T cells, or T cells were the source of the cDNA or gDNA that made up the material.

Methods used by the authors: Estimated nucleated cell counts came from reference gene primer amplification. Measured with immunoSEQ multiplex PCR; TCRdb has only the in-frame clones, and not every one. V and J calls and clone size are those listed in that table; D and trimming were worked out from the DNA. The table has approximately 260,000 clones, more than 75% seen once. Per the germline V gene, CDR1 is SGDLS and CDR2 is YYNGEE. V was trimmed by 0 bases and J by 9 bases, leaving 16 bases between them. This CDR3 has 15 amino acids. The receptor was isolated from a woman in her thirties or forties with acute COVID-19. The chain couples TRBV9 to TRBJ1-5; D might be TRBD1 (6 bases). Material for sequencing was PBMCs or T cells enriched from blood (not recorded which). DNA for the CDR3: TGTGCCAGCAGCGTAGAGGGGCAGGGGCAAGGGCCCCAGCATTTT. Translated, it gives CASSVEGQGQGPQHF.